The 15 T cell receptor beta chains below all came from one sample that was sequenced in a study of spatial heterogeneity in lung cancer. Time point denoted: blood at routine non-recurrence follow-up after resection. Whole RNA from tumor, nontumor lung or frozen PBMC was sequenced unsorted. TCRdb independently ran MiXCR on the 5' RACE reads; one entry per CDR3 protein. The top ten clones hold 35% of a sample with approximately 50,000 distinct CDR3 sequences, around 7.7% of them seen once. The sequences come from PBMCs, collected at follow-up. The source is a female donor with early-stage non-small cell lung cancer.

This clonotype was picked up many times. This chain joins TRBV7-2 and TRBJ2-2; TRBD1 agrees at 7 bases. Germline loops: CDR1 SGHTA, CDR2 FQGNSA. The CDR3 length is 14 residues. V lost 3 bases and J lost 7; bases outside the gene matches: 5. The CDR3 DNA follows: TGTGCCAGCAGCTTCCGACAGGGTCACGGGGAGCTGTTTTTT. Amino acids: CASSFRQGHGELFF.

At least ten counts were recorded for this clonotype. The chain is built from TRBV7-2 and TRBJ2-5, with 13 bases that match TRBD2. The CDR3 runs to 16 residues. Looked up from germline, CDR1 is SGHTA and CDR2 is FQGNSA. Losses at the gene ends were 2 bases for V and 4 bases for J; bases not matched to a gene: 4. The CDR3: CASSLTSGGARETQYF. CDR3 sequence (DNA): TGTGCCAGCAGCTTAACTAGCGGGGGGGCCAGAGAGACCCAGTACTTC.

This clonotype was found many times. The rearrangement links TRBV7-9 to TRBJ1-1, with D unclear. This CDR3 has 12 residues. Germline V gene sequence: CDR1 SEHNR, CDR2 FQNEAQ (reference sequence). Trimming took 4 bases from V and 4 from J, leaving 7 bases between them. The chain's CDR3 is CASSSISTEAFF. The DNA for the CDR3 is TGTGCCAGCAGCTCGATATCCACTGAAGCTTTCTTT.

This clonotype was seen a handful of times. J is TRBJ2-7 and V is TRBV11-2, with 9 bases lining up with TRBD2. The CDR3 totals 15 residues. Germline-derived CDR1 and CDR2 are SGHAT and FQNNGV. Unmatched junction bases numbered 11, after V lost 4 bases and J lost 7 bases. CDR3 in amino acids: CASSSRAGGSTEQYF. In DNA, the CDR3 is TGTGCCAGCAGCTCACGCGCGGGGGGGTCGACTGAGCAGTACTTC.

This clonotype was observed at least ten times. V gene TRBV7-9 combines with J gene TRBJ1-1, with TRBD1 matching over 8 bases. Trimming cost V 4 bases and J 6 bases; bases outside gene matches: 10. The CDR3 extends over 15 amino acids. Germline CDR1 is SEHNR and CDR2 is FQNEAQ (reference sequence). The DNA of the CDR3 is TGTGCCAGCAGCTCACCGCAGGGGGCGAGGGCTGAAGCTTTCTTT. Its protein product is CASSSPQGARAEAFF.

This clonotype was found a few times. The chain combines TRBV20-1 with TRBJ2-3; either TRBD1 or TRBD2 may fit D (6 bases each). The V gene lost 2 bases and the J gene lost 0 bases, with 15 bases spanning the gap. Germline loops: CDR1 DFQATT, CDR2 SNEGSKA (reference sequence). The CDR3 spans 16 residues. The CDR3 bases are TGCAGTGCTAGAATCGCGGGACATAGGAGCACAGATACGCAGTATTTT. Its translation: CSARIAGHRSTDTQYF.

The chain has TRBV7-2 and TRBJ2-1; 8 bases agree with TRBD2. After removal of 3 bases from V and 10 bases from J, the junction contained 14 bases not matched to a gene. The CDR3 length is 16 residues. CDR1 is SGHTA, CDR2 FQGNSA, per germline. CDR3 sequence: CASSLETGLVSGEQFF. Written as DNA, the CDR3 is TGTGCCAGCAGCTTGGAAACGGGACTAGTGTCAGGAGAGCAGTTCTTC.

This clonotype was observed many times. The CDR3 region has the DNA TGTGCCAGCAGCTTAGGGGGACTAGCGGGCCCTTTTAATGAGCAGTTCTTC. Its translation: CASSLGGLAGPFNEQFF. The chain joins TRBV7-2 to TRBJ2-1, with 12 bases matching TRBD2. Germline CDR1 and CDR2: SGHTA and FQGNSA. V shed 1 base, J shed 7 bases, and the junction held 8 bases outside the gene matches. The CDR3 has 17 amino acids.

V usage is TRBV20-1 and J usage is TRBJ1-2, with D uncertain. CDR1 is DFQATT, CDR2 SNEGSKA, per germline (reference sequence). V was cut by 3 bases and J by 8 bases, with 19 bases left in between. The CDR3 covers 14 residues. In nucleotides, the CDR3 is TGCAGTGCTAGTTCCGGGTCTCGAGAGACGGGCTACACCTTC. Translated, it gives CSASSGSRETGYTF.

V is TRBV6-2 or TRBV6-3 and J is TRBJ2-3; possibly TRBD1 for D (6 bases). CDR1 MNHEY and CDR2 SVGEGT come from the germline V gene. CDR3 length equals 16 residues. The V and J ends lost 6 bases and 0 bases respectively, with 16 bases between them. The DNA for the CDR3 is TGTGCCAGCAGCTGGACAGTTTACCCAAGCACAGATACGCAGTATTTT. It yields the protein CASSWTVYPSTDTQYF.

The chain is built from TRBV9 and TRBJ2-3; 9 bases line up with TRBD2. Germline loops: CDR1 SGDLS, CDR2 YYNGEE. The V and J ends lost 4 bases and 3 bases, in that order; junction bases with no gene match: 12. The CDR3 contains 17 residues. The CDR3: CASSPRGGGAKTDTQYF. The CDR3 DNA is TGTGCCAGCAGCCCTAGGGGCGGGGGGGCGAAGACAGATACGCAGTATTTT.

This clonotype came up many times. The V call is TRBV30, the J call TRBJ2-6, with no clear D. Per the germline V gene, CDR1 is GTSNPN and CDR2 is SVGIG (reference sequence). The CDR3 length is 16 residues. Between the trimmed V and J ends, which lost 2 bases and 0 bases, there was a span of 11 bases. The CDR3 is CAWSTHTFSGANVLTF. In DNA, the CDR3 is TGTGCCTGGAGTACCCATACCTTCTCTGGGGCCAACGTCCTGACTTTC. Supplemented by reference TRBV30 and TRBJ2-6, the full variable domain reads SQTIHQWPATLVQPVGSPLSLECTVEGTSNPNLYWYRQAAGRGLQLLFYSVGIGQISSEVPQNLSASRPQDRQFILSSKKLLLSDSGFYLCAWSTHTFSGANVLTFGAGSRLTVL.

This clonotype appeared a few times. This sequence joins TRBV6-6 and TRBJ1-5, with D hard to call. V was clipped by 5 bases and J by 0 bases, with 8 bases between them. Germline CDR1 is MNHNY and CDR2 is SVGAGI (reference sequence). The CDR3 has 14 amino acids. CDR3 DNA sequence: TGTGCCAGCAGTCACGAGTATAGCAATCAGCCCCAGCATTTT. This codes for CASSHEYSNQPQHF.

This clonotype was observed many times. CDR3 residues: CASSRTSGGSTQYF. CDR3 in DNA: TGTGCCAGCAGCCGGACTAGCGGGGGGAGTACGCAGTATTTT. The rearrangement uses TRBV7-2 and TRBJ2-3; 14 nucleotides match TRBD2. V dropped 5 bases and J dropped 8; count of bases not matched to a gene: 3. This CDR3 region has 14 residues. Germline V gene data show CDR1 as SGHTA and CDR2 as FQGNSA.

The V and J genes are TRBV28 and TRBJ1-6; D remains ambiguous. Germline V gene data show CDR1 as MDHEN and CDR2 as SYDVKM. This CDR3 comprises 17 residues. The V end lost 4 bases, the J end lost 6 bases, and 19 bases lay between the germline ends. CDR3 residues: CASSSPIGRAANSPLHF. In nucleotides, the CDR3 is TGTGCCAGCAGTTCACCCATAGGTCGAGCAGCTAATTCACCCCTCCACTTT.